These 29 T cell receptor beta chains share one sample of origin, sequenced in a study of control samples from healthy donors and cancer patients. Generated by immunoSEQ multiplex PCR, the TCRdb table keeps only in-frame clones and is missing some. Of about 99,000 clones in the sample, around 89% are singletons; the top ten hold roughly 19%. Sequencing was performed on PBMCs. The receptors were sampled from a man between 60 and 75 years old with lung cancer.

The genes are TRBV27 and TRBJ2-7, with D possibly being TRBD1 or TRBD2 (5 bases each). V was trimmed by 5 bases and J by 1 base, leaving 18 bases between them. CDR1 is MNHEY, CDR2 SMNVEV, per germline (reference sequence). The CDR3 covers 16 residues. The CDR3 DNA reads as TGTGCCAGCAGTCCGCTCTTCCAGGGACGGTCCTACGAGCAGTACTTC. Amino acid sequence: CASSPLFQGRSYEQYF.

In regard to this clone: Different DNA sequences within this sample yield the same CDR3. This chain links TRBV11-3 with TRBJ1-2; the match to TRBD1 covers 11 bases. Trimming cost V 3 bases and J 4 bases; bases outside gene matches: 1. Germline values: CDR1 SGHNT, CDR2 YENEEA. The length of the CDR3 is 14 residues. The CDR3 DNA follows: TGTGCCAGCAGCTTGGGACAGGGGGGCTATGGCTACACCTTC. Translating gives CASSLGQGGYGYTF.

V and J are TRBV7-9 and TRBJ1-1, with no clear D. The germline CDR1 and CDR2 sequences are SEHNR and FQNEAQ (reference sequence). Trimming left V 5 bases short and J 7 bases short, with 8 bases between. The CDR3 has 11 residues. CDR3: CASSPGGEAFF. The CDR3 DNA follows: TGTGCCAGCAGCCCAGGAGGTGAAGCTTTCTTT.

The chain recombines TRBV5-1 with TRBJ2-3; 13 bases map to TRBD2. Per the germline V gene, CDR1 is SGHRS and CDR2 is YFSETQ. Trimming cost V 4 bases and J 0 bases; bases outside gene matches: 2. The CDR3 sequence is 16 residues long. The CDR3 DNA sequence: TGCGCCAGCAGCCCGGGACTAGCGGGAAGCACAGATACGCAGTATTTT. This translates into CASSPGLAGSTDTQYF. Filled out from reference TRBV5-1 and TRBJ2-3, the complete variable domain reads KAGVTQTPRYLIKTRGQQVTLSCSPISGHRSVSWYQQTPGQGLQFLFEYFSETQRNKGNFPGRFSGRQFSNSRSEMNVSTLELGDSALYLCASSPGLAGSTDTQYFGPGTRLTVL.

The CDR3 protein is CATLDRGRDTGELFF. The CDR3 DNA follows: TGCGCCACCCTTGACAGGGGGCGCGACACCGGGGAGCTGTTTTTT. The rearrangement links TRBV10-2 to TRBJ2-2; TRBD1 aligns across 10 bases. The CDR3 length is 15 residues. Germline V gene data show CDR1 as WSHSY and CDR2 as SAAADI. V dropped 10 bases and J dropped 3; count of bases not matched to a gene: 8.

CDR3 protein: CASSLGQGENEQFF. The DNA for the CDR3 is TGCGCCAGCAGCTTGGGACAGGGGGAGAATGAGCAGTTCTTC. The gene calls are TRBV5-1 and TRBJ2-1, with 9 positions matching TRBD1. The CDR3 is 14 residues long. J lost 7 bases, V lost 0 bases, and 2 bases had no gene match. Germline lookup yields CDR1 SGHRS and CDR2 YFSETQ. The full variable domain, completed using reference TRBV5-1 and TRBJ2-1, is KAGVTQTPRYLIKTRGQQVTLSCSPISGHRSVSWYQQTPGQGLQFLFEYFSETQRNKGNFPGRFSGRQFSNSRSEMNVSTLELGDSALYLCASSLGQGENEQFFGPGTRLTVL.

The chain carries TRBV19 and TRBJ2-3; 7 bases map to TRBD1. Losses at the gene ends were 4 bases for V and 0 bases for J; bases not matched to a gene: 7. Germline V gene lookup returns CDR1 LNHDA and CDR2 SQIVND (reference sequence). CDR3 length equals 16 residues. CDR3 residues: CASSTLQGRSTDTQYF. In DNA, the CDR3 is TGTGCCAGTAGTACTCTACAGGGGCGAAGCACAGATACGCAGTATTTT.

The rearrangement links TRBV6-5 to TRBJ1-2; D perhaps matches TRBD1 (5 bases). The CDR3 runs 16 residues. V was cut by 1 base and J by 4 bases, with 16 bases left in between. Germline loops: CDR1 MNHEY, CDR2 SVGAGI. The CDR3 reads CASSYLGAGKTYGYTF. The CDR3, as DNA: TGTGCCAGCAGTTACTTAGGAGCAGGGAAAACCTATGGCTACACCTTC.

The chain uses TRBV7-3 and TRBJ2-2; the D is unclear. The CDR3 length is 15 residues. V dropped 4 bases and J dropped 7 bases, with 16 bases sitting between them. Germline values: CDR1 SGHTA, CDR2 FQGTGA. CDR3 bases: TGTGCCAGCAGCTACACTGGGAACTACGGCGGGGAGCTGTTTTTT. Encoded protein: CASSYTGNYGGELFF.

The chain uses TRBV19 and TRBJ1-5; TRBD1 matches 7 bases. Germline values: CDR1 LNHDA, CDR2 SQIVND (reference sequence). This CDR3 contains 14 residues. V lost 1 base and J lost 9; bases outside the gene matches: 6. The chain's CDR3 is CASSIGTGQGPQHF. The CDR3 DNA reads TGTGCCAGTAGTATAGGGACAGGCCAGGGGCCCCAGCATTTT. The whole variable domain, remainder taken from reference TRBV19 and TRBJ1-5, is DGGITQSPKYLFRKEGQNVTLSCEQNLNHDAMYWYRQDPGQGLRLIYYSQIVNDFQKGDIAEGYSVSREKKESFPLTVTSAQKNPTAFYLCASSIGTGQGPQHFGDGTRLSIL.

The CDR3 nucleotides are TGTGCCAGCAGTACTGGACAGGGGTATCAGCCCCAGCATTTT. It specifies CASSTGQGYQPQHF. V and J are TRBV2 and TRBJ1-5, with 9 bases lining up with TRBD1. The ends lost 5 bases at V and 5 bases at J; junction bases unmatched: 4. CDR1 is SNHLY and CDR2 is FYNNEI in the germline V gene. The CDR3 sequence is 14 residues long.

The chain recombines TRBV10-3 with TRBJ1-5; D gene ambiguous. The length of the CDR3 is 13 residues. CDR1 ENHRY and CDR2 SYGVKD come from the germline V gene. V was cut by 3 bases and J by 1 base, with 4 bases left in between. In DNA form, the CDR3 reads TGTGCCATCAGTGATGTGAGCAATCAGCCCCAGCATTTT. It is translated as CAISDVSNQPQHF.

The rearrangement uses TRBV6-6 and TRBJ2-7; tentatively, D is TRBD1 or TRBD2 (5 bases each). Between the trimmed V and J ends, which lost 5 bases and 5 bases, there was a span of 19 bases. The length of the CDR3 is 15 residues. Germline V gene lookup returns CDR1 MNHNY and CDR2 SVGAGI (reference sequence). CDR3 DNA: TGTGCCAGCAGTCCACGAGGGACGGCACTTAACGAGCAGTACTTC. Amino acid sequence: CASSPRGTALNEQYF.

The chain links TRBV6-5 to TRBJ1-2; D possibly corresponds to TRBD1 (5 bases). Germline loops: CDR1 MNHEY, CDR2 SVGAGI. The CDR3 runs 15 residues. Between the trimmed V and J ends, which lost 5 bases and 6 bases, there was a span of 19 bases. As DNA, the CDR3 is TGTGCCAGCAGTATCTCCGACAGCCCCAGGGATGGCTACACCTTC. Translation gives CASSISDSPRDGYTF.

This clone showed up just once. This sequence joins TRBV6-5 and TRBJ2-7, with 7 nucleotides matching TRBD1. Losses at the gene ends were 6 bases for V and 0 bases for J; bases not matched to a gene: 5. The CDR3 is 14 residues long. CDR1 is MNHEY, CDR2 SVGAGI, per germline. CDR3 region: CASRTTGASYEQYV. CDR3 sequence (DNA): TGTGCCAGCAGGACCACAGGGGCCTCCTACGAGCAGTACGTC.

The rearrangement uses TRBV4-1 and TRBJ1-6, with D unclear. This CDR3 spans 13 amino acids. V was trimmed by 0 bases and J by 11 bases, leaving 8 bases between them. Per the germline V gene, CDR1 is MGHRA and CDR2 is YSYEKL. The CDR3 coding sequence is TGCGCCAGCAGCCAAGAATGGTCGACACCCCTCCACTTT. Its translation is CASSQEWSTPLHF.

This chain joins TRBV4-1 and TRBJ1-1; D is possibly TRBD1 (6 bases). V lost 3 bases and J lost 12, with 11 bases in between. The CDR3 contains 11 residues. CDR1 and CDR2 from the germline V gene are MGHRA and YSYEKL. CDR3 protein: CASSQGRGSFF. The CDR3 DNA sequence: TGCGCCAGCAGCCAGGGCAGGGGTTCTTTCTTT.

As regards this clone: A much larger clone lies one base from this, so it may be a read error. The rearrangement links TRBV5-6 to TRBJ1-1; possibly TRBD1 for D (6 bases). The germline V gene has CDR1 SGHDT and CDR2 YYEEEE. The CDR3 is 13 residues long. Trimming stripped 3 bases from V and 4 bases from J, with 10 bases between. This CDR3 is CASSSQGSTEAFF. DNA for the CDR3: TGTGCCAGCAGCTCCCAGGGGAGCACTGAAGCTTTCTTT.

This clone came up a few times. The V and J genes are TRBV9 and TRBJ1-4; TRBD1 matches at 10 bases. CDR3 length equals 14 residues. J lost 7 bases, V lost 4 bases, and 4 bases had no gene match. Germline CDR1 and CDR2: SGDLS and YYNGEE. CDR3 nucleotides: TGTGCCAGCAGCCTTCGGGACAGGGGTGAAAAACTGTTTTTT. Residues: CASSLRDRGEKLFF. The complete variable domain, with remaining parts taken from reference TRBV9 and TRBJ1-4, reads DSGVTQTPKHLITATGQRVTLRCSPRSGDLSVYWYQQSLDQGLQFLIQYYNGEERAKGNILERFSAQQFPDLHSELNLSSLELGDSALYFCASSLRDRGEKLFFGSGTQLSVL.

The V gene is TRBV7-9, the J gene TRBJ2-7; 9 bases agree with TRBD2. J was trimmed by 6 bases and V by 3 bases; bases with no gene match: 3. CDR3 length equals 13 residues. CDR1 is SEHNR and CDR2 is FQNEAQ in the germline V gene (reference sequence). Written as DNA, the CDR3 is TGTGCCAGCAGCTTGGCGGGGGGGCGCGAGCAGTACTTC. Translation gives CASSLAGGREQYF.

The V call is TRBV5-1, the J call TRBJ1-1; tentatively, D is TRBD1 (5 bases). CDR1 and CDR2 (germline): SGHRS, YFSETQ. Trimming cost V 2 bases and J 2 bases, with 10 bases left between them. The length of the CDR3 is 14 residues. CDR3 coding DNA: TGCGCCAGCAGCTTAAGGGGAGACAACACTGAAGCTTTCTTT. Its translation is CASSLRGDNTEAFF.

The genes are TRBV29-1 and TRBJ2-7, with TRBD2 matching over 11 bases. The germline V gene encodes CDR1 SQVTM and CDR2 ANQGSEA. The length of the CDR3 is 14 residues. J was trimmed by 2 bases and V by 2 bases; bases with no gene match: 2. CDR3 in amino acids: CSVERLAGPYEQYF. The DNA of the CDR3 is TGCAGCGTTGAAAGACTAGCGGGACCCTACGAGCAGTACTTC.

The genes are TRBV2 and TRBJ2-1; D gene uncertain. V lost 2 bases, J lost 9 bases, and 8 bases lay in between. The germline V gene has CDR1 SNHLY and CDR2 FYNNEI. The CDR3 consists of 12 residues. DNA of the CDR3: TGTGCCAGCAGTGAATGGCCTGGTGAGCAGTTCTTC. Translation: CASSEWPGEQFF.

This chain uses TRBV3-1 (or the pseudogene TRBV3-2) with TRBJ1-6; D is uncertain. This CDR3 contains 16 residues. Germline CDR1 and CDR2: LGHDT and YNNKEL (reference sequence). The V end lost 0 bases, the J end lost 5 bases, and 11 bases lay between the germline ends. Written as DNA, the CDR3 is TGTGCCAGCAGCCAAGAGGCGGGGATTGATAATTCACCCCTCCACTTT. It codes for CASSQEAGIDNSPLHF.

This clone was picked up one time. The chain joins TRBV9 to TRBJ1-6; TRBD1 agrees at 10 bases. The CDR3 sequence is 15 residues long. Germline CDR1 SGDLS, CDR2 YYNGEE. V was pared by 4 bases and J by 8 bases, with 6 bases of the junction left unmatched. CDR3 protein: CASSTGGTGDSPLHF. CDR3 bases: TGTGCCAGCAGCACGGGGGGGACAGGGGATTCACCCCTCCACTTT.

The V gene is TRBV10-1, the J gene TRBJ2-1, with TRBD1 as a possible D gene (6 bases). The V gene lost 6 bases and the J gene lost 6 bases, with 12 bases spanning the gap. Looked up from germline, CDR1 is WNHNN and CDR2 is SYGVQD (reference sequence). The CDR3 totals 13 residues. The CDR3 reads CASREGQSNEQFF. CDR3 DNA: TGCGCCAGCAGAGAAGGACAGTCCAATGAGCAGTTCTTC.

The chain joins TRBV5-4 to TRBJ1-4, with a weak D call TRBD1 (6 bases). Germline-derived CDR1 and CDR2 are SGHNT and YYREEE (reference sequence). This CDR3 contains 14 residues. Deletions cut 2 bases from V and 8 bases from J, with 13 bases between. CDR3 sequence: CASSLQGNGEKLFF. CDR3 nucleotide sequence: TGTGCCAGCAGCTTACAGGGTAACGGGGAAAAACTGTTTTTT.

The chain is built from TRBV7-2 and TRBJ1-5; D ambiguous. Trimming stripped 4 bases from V and 7 bases from J, with 11 bases between. The CDR3 loop spans 13 amino acids. Germline assignment: CDR1 SGHTA and CDR2 FQGNSA. In DNA, the CDR3 is TGTGCCAGCAGCTCCCGTATTGGACAGCCCCAGCATTTT. This codes for CASSSRIGQPQHF.

The chain recombines TRBV25-1 with TRBJ1-2; weak D call: TRBD1 (6 bases). The CDR3 covers 14 residues. Germline V lookup: CDR1 MGHDK, CDR2 SYGVNS. Trimming stripped 1 base from V and 7 bases from J, with 13 bases between. The CDR3 nucleotides read TGTGCCAGCAGTGAATGGGGGGGGCCGGGTGGCTACACCTTC. Its protein product is CASSEWGGPGGYTF.